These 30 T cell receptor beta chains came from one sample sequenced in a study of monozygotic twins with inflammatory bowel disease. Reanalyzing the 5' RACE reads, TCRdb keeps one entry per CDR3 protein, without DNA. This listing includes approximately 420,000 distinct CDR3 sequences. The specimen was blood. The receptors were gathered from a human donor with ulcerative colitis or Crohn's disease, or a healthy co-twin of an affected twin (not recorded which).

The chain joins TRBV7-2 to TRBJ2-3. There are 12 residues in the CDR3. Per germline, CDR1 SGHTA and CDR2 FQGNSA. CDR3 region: CASSPTMDTQYF.

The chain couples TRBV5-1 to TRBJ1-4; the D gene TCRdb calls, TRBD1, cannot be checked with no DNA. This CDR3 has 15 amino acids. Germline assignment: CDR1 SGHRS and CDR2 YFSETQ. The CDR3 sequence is CASKDRPTTNEKLFF.

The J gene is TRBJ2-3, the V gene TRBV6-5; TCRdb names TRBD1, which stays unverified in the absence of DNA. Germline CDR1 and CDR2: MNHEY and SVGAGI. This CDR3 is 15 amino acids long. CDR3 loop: CASSYGQGATDTQYF.

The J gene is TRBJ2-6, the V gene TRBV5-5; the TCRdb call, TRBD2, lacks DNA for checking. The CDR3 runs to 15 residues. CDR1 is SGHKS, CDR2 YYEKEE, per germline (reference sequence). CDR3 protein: CASGPPTSGANVLTF.

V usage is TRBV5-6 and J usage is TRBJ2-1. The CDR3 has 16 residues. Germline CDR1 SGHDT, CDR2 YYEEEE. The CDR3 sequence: CASSMVRVLYTNEQFF. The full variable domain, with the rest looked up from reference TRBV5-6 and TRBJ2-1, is DAGVTQSPTHLIKTRGQQVTLRCSPKSGHDTVSWYQQALGQGPQFIFQYYEEEERQRGNFPDRFSGHQFPNYSSELNVNALLLGDSALYLCASSMVRVLYTNEQFFGPGTRLTVL.

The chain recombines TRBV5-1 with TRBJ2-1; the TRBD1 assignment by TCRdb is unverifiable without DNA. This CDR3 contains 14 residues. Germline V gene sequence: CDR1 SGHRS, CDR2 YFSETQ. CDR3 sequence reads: CASSLAQGNNEQFF.

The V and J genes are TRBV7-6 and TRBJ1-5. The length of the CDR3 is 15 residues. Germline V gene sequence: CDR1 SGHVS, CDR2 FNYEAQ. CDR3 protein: CASSLDVGINQPQHF.

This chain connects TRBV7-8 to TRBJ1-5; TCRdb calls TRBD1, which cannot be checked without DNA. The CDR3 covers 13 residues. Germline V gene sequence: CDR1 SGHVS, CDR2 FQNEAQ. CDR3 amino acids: CASSLVGKGPQHF. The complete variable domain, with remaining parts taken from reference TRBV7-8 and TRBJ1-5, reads GAGVSQSPRYKVAKRGQDVALRCDPISGHVSLFWYQQALGQGPEFLTYFQNEAQLDKSGLPSDRFFAERPEGSVSTLKIQRTQQEDSAVYLCASSLVGKGPQHFGDGTRLSIL.

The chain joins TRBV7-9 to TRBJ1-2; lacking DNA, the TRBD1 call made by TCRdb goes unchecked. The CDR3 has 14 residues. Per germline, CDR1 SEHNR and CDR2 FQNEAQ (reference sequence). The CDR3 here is CASSPPGRGYGYTF.

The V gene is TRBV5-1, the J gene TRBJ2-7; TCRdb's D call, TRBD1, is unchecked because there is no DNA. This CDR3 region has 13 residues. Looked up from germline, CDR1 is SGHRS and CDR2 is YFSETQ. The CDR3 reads CASRFGTNYEQYF.

The CDR3 sequence is CATSRDWVGRYNEQFF. This sequence joins TRBV15 and TRBJ2-1. CDR3 length: 16 amino acids. CDR1 is LNHNV and CDR2 is YYDKDF in the germline V gene (reference sequence). Full variable domain (missing parts from reference TRBV15 and TRBJ2-1): DAMVIQNPRYQVTQFGKPVTLSCSQTLNHNVMYWYQQKSSQAPKLLFHYYDKDFNNEADTPDNFQSRRPNTSFCFLDIRSPGLGDTAMYLCATSRDWVGRYNEQFFGPGTRLTVL.

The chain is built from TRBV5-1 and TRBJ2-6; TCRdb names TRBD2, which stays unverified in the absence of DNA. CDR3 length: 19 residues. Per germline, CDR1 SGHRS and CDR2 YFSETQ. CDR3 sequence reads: CASSRGLAGASSGANVLTF.

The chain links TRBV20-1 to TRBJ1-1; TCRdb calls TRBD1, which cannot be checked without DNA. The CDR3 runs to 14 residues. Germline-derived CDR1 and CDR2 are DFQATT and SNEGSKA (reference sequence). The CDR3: CTAGGGQMNTEAFF.

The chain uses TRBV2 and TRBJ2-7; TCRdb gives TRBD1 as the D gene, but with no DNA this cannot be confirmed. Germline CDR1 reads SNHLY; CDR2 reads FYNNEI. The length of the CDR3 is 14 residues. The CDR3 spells CASRPAGAAYEQYF.

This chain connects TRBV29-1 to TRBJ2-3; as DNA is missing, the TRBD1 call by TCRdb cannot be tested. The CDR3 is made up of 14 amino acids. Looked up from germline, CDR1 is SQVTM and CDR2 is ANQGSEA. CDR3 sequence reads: CSVAPNYPADTQYF.

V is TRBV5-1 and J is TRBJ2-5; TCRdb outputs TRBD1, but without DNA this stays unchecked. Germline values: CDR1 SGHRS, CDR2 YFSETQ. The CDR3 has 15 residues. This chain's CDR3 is CASSERQGPPETQYF. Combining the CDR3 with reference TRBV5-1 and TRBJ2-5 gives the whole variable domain KAGVTQTPRYLIKTRGQQVTLSCSPISGHRSVSWYQQTPGQGLQFLFEYFSETQRNKGNFPGRFSGRQFSNSRSEMNVSTLELGDSALYLCASSERQGPPETQYFGPGTRLLVL.

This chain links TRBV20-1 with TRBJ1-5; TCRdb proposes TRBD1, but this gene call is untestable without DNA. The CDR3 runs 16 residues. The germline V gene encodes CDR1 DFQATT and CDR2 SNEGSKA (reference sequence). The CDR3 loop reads CSALQGAFNSNQPQHF.

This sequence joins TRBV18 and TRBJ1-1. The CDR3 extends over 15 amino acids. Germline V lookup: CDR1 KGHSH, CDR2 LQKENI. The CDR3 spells CASSPTVPSATEAFF.

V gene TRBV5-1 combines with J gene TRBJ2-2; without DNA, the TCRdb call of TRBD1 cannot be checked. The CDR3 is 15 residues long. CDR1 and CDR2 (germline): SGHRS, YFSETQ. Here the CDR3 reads CASSLVQEDTGELFF.

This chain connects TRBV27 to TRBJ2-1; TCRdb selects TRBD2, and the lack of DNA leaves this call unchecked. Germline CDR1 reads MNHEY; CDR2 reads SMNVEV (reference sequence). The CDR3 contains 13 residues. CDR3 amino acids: CASRLLPYNEQFF.

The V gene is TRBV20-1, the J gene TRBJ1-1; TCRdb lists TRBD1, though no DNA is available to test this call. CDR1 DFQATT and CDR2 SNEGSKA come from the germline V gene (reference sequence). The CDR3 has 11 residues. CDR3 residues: CSVGTGAEAFF.

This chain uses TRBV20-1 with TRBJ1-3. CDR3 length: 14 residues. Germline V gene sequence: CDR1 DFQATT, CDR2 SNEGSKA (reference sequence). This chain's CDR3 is CSANDRSSGNTIYF.

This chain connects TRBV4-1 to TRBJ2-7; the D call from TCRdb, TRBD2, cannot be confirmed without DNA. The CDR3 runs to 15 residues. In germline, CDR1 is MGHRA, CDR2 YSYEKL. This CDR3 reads CASSPLGLAGDEQYF.

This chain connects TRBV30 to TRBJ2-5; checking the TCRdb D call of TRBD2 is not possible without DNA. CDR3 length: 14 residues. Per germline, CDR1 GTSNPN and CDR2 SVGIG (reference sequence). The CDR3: CAWSGTSGRETQYF.

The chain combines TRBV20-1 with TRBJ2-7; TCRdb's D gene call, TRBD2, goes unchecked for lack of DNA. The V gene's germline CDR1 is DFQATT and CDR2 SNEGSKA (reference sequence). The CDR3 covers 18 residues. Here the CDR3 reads CSARDRTSGGLLFYEQYF.

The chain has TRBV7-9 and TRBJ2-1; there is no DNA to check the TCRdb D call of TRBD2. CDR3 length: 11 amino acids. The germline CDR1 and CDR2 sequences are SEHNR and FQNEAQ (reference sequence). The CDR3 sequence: CASRLRDEQFF.

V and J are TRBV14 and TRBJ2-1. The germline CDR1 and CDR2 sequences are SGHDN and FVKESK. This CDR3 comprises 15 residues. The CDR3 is CASSQVRGGYNEQFF.

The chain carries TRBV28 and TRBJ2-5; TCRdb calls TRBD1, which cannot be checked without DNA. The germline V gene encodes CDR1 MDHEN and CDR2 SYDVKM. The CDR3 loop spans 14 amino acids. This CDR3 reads CASRRQGAPVTQYF.

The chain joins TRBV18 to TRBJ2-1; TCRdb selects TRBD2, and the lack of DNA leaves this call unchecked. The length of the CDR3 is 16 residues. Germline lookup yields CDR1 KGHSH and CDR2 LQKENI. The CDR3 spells CASSPLGASGRNEQFF.

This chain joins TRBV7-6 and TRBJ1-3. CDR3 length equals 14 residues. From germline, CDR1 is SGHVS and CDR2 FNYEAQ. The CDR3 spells CASSSRELGNTIYF.